The rows below give T cell receptor beta chains drawn from one sample of a study of blood T cell repertoires in COVID-19. Assay used: immunoSEQ multiplex PCR; TCRdb lists only in-frame clones, some missing. The data hold around 170,000 clones, with about 80% observed a single time. Sample: peripheral blood. The receptors shown here come from a man between 65 and 80 years old with active or convalescent COVID-19. The CDR3 runs from the conserved cysteine through the conserved F or W. D genes are given only for firm matches. Part of the rows lack a size; the others show once, few, many or a class for expanded clones.

d_gene	v_gene	j_gene	abundance	CDR3aa	CDR3nt
.	TRBV9	TRBJ1-4	.	CASSARDNSGEKLFF	TGTGCCAGCAGCGCCCGGGACAATTCGGGCGAAAAACTGTTTTTT
.	TRBV3-1/TRBV3-2	TRBJ2-1	few	CASSQDRGSSSYNEQFF	TGTGCCAGCAGCCAAGATCGCGGGTCGAGCTCCTACAATGAGCAGTTCTTC
TRBD2	TRBV5-6	TRBJ2-3	.	CASRRPGLAGGPDTQYF	TGTGCCAGCAGACGCCCGGGACTAGCGGGGGGGCCAGATACGCAGTATTTT
.	TRBV5-1	TRBJ1-5	.	CASSLMDSSNQPQHF	TGCGCCAGCAGCTTGATGGACAGTAGCAATCAGCCCCAGCATTTT
.	TRBV3-1/TRBV3-2	TRBJ2-2	few	CASSPMSTPGELFF	TGTGCCAGCAGCCCCATGAGCACCCCCGGGGAGCTGTTTTTT
.	TRBV2	TRBJ1-5	.	CAWTNDANQPQHF	TGTGCATGGACAAACGACGCCAATCAGCCCCAGCATTTT
TRBD1	TRBV24-1	TRBJ1-2	.	CATSDRDRVRGYTF	TGTGCCACCAGTGATCGGGACAGGGTACGAGGCTACACCTTC
.	TRBV5-4	TRBJ2-1	.	CASSLGGGENEQFF	TGTGCCAGCAGCTTGGGGGGCGGAGAAAATGAGCAGTTCTTC
TRBD2	TRBV19	TRBJ2-2	few	CASSRLAGASNTGELFF	TGTGCCAGTAGTCGACTAGCGGGGGCGTCGAACACCGGGGAGCTGTTTTTT
TRBD1	TRBV29-1	TRBJ1-2	.	CSVEDSFIGTGVSRNYGYTF	TGCAGCGTTGAAGATTCGTTTATTGGGACAGGGGTTTCCAGAAACTATGGCTACACCTTC
TRBD1	TRBV9	TRBJ1-1	.	CASSVGQGISTEAFF	TGTGCCAGCAGCGTCGGACAGGGTATAAGCACTGAAGCTTTCTTT
.	TRBV29-1	TRBJ2-5	.	CSVSGGGGQETQYF	TGCAGCGTCTCCGGGGGAGGGGGGCAAGAGACCCAGTACTTC
.	TRBV2	TRBJ1-1	.	CASSGALGNTEAFF	TGTGCCAGCAGTGGGGCCCTGGGGAACACTGAAGCTTTCTTT
.	TRBV5-4	TRBJ1-1	.	CASSEDSMNTEAFF	TGTGCCAGCAGCGAGGACAGCATGAACACTGAAGCTTTCTTT
.	TRBV4-1	TRBJ2-5	.	CASSQVLFVETQYF	TGCGCCAGCAGCCAAGTACTGTTTGTCGAGACCCAGTACTTC
.	TRBV9	TRBJ1-1	.	CASSKGGGGNTEAFF	TGTGCCAGCAGCAAAGGAGGCGGGGGGAACACTGAAGCTTTCTTT
.	TRBV15	TRBJ1-2	once	CATSPGPSDGYTF	TGTGCCACCAGCCCAGGCCCATCGGATGGCTACACCTTC
.	TRBV5-1	TRBJ1-3	.	CASSLQGHSGNTIYF	TGCGCCAGCAGCTTGCAGGGGCACTCTGGAAACACCATATATTTT
.	TRBV18	TRBJ1-4	.	CASSPRSGDEKLFF	TGTGCCAGCTCACCAAGGTCAGGGGATGAAAAACTGTTTTTT
TRBD1	TRBV5-4	TRBJ2-1	.	CASLRTGSVVLAGEQFF	TGTGCCAGCCTGCGGACAGGGTCGGTAGTTCTGGCGGGTGAGCAGTTCTTC
.	TRBV18	TRBJ2-7	.	CASSPVRRLFQGVQYF	TGTGCCAGCTCACCAGTTCGTAGACTGTTCCAGGGCGTGCAGTACTTC
.	TRBV4-1	TRBJ2-1	.	CASSQEGRAIENEQFF	TGCGCCAGCAGCCAAGAGGGCAGGGCAATTGAAAATGAGCAGTTCTTC
.	TRBV19	TRBJ2-5	.	CASSIGWGDQETQYF	TGTGCCAGTAGTATCGGTTGGGGGGACCAAGAGACCCAGTACTTC
.	TRBV27	TRBJ2-1	once	CASTSKVVRGSSTSSYNEQFF	TGTGCCAGCACCTCTAAGGTTGTTCGGGGTTCGTCCACGAGCTCCTACAATGAGCAGTTCTTC
.	TRBV7-9	TRBJ2-6	.	CASSFAIVANVLTF	TGTGCCAGCAGCTTCGCGATCGTTGCCAACGTCCTGACTTTC
.	TRBV7-9	TRBJ1-2	.	CASSPIWGDGYTF	TGTGCCAGCAGTCCAATTTGGGGCGATGGCTACACCTTC
.	TRBV6-5	TRBJ1-1	.	CASSPSIGLTKAFF	TGTGCCAGCAGCCCATCCATTGGGCTTACCAAAGCTTTCTTT
.	TRBV7-8	TRBJ1-6	.	CASSLSEGYNSPLHF	TGTGCCAGCAGCTTATCGGAGGGTTACAATTCACCCCTCCACTTT
TRBD1	TRBV7-9	TRBJ2-3	.	CASSQRGQASTDTQYF	TGTGCCAGCAGCCAACGGGGACAGGCAAGCACAGATACGCAGTATTTT
TRBD2	TRBV5-5	TRBJ2-3	.	CASSSLAGGPGDTQYF	TGTGCCAGCAGCTCTCTAGCGGGAGGGCCAGGAGATACGCAGTATTTT
.	TRBV6-5	TRBJ1-3	.	CASSWTQEAGNTIYF	TGTGCCAGCAGTTGGACCCAGGAGGCTGGAAACACCATATATTTT
TRBD1	TRBV30	TRBJ1-2	.	CAWSVSGDSGYTF	TGTGCCTGGAGTGTATCTGGGGACAGTGGCTACACCTTC
TRBD1	TRBV13	TRBJ2-6	.	CASSLDRVPGANVLTF	TGTGCCAGCAGCTTGGACAGGGTCCCTGGGGCCAACGTCCTGACTTTC
TRBD2	TRBV7-9	TRBJ2-5	.	CASSLTWTSGETQYF	TGTGCCAGCAGCTTAACGTGGACTAGCGGGGAGACCCAGTACTTC
.	TRBV27	TRBJ2-6	.	CASSLGHGMGGANVLTF	TGTGCCAGCAGTTTAGGTCACGGGATGGGTGGGGCCAACGTCCTGACTTTC
.	TRBV10-2	TRBJ2-7	.	CASSDTHQGLGHEQYF	TGCGCCAGCAGTGACACACACCAGGGACTCGGACACGAGCAGTACTTC
TRBD2	TRBV7-8	TRBJ2-1	.	CASSLRGSGQSSYNEQFF	TGTGCCAGCAGCTTAAGGGGTAGCGGGCAGAGCTCCTACAATGAGCAGTTCTTC
.	TRBV11-2	TRBJ1-1	.	CASSLRQVAEAFF	TGTGCCAGCAGCTTAAGACAGGTTGCTGAAGCTTTCTTT